These T cell receptor beta chains were read from a single sample in a study of blood T cells in healthy people across ages. TCRdb reprocessed the 5' RACE reads with MiXCR, giving one entry per CDR3 protein. The table has about 1.4 million distinct CDR3 sequences, 59% seen once. The sequenced material came from blood. These receptors were taken from a man aged 18 to 35 in good health. Both conserved end residues are part of each CDR3. A D gene is named only where the DNA matches it firmly. Some rows have no size entry. The others give once, few or many, or a class for an expanded clone.

clone_size j_call d_call v_call cdr3_nt cdr3_aa
- TRBJ2-3 - TRBV28 TGTGCCAGCAGCTCAGTGGGGTCGGGAACAGATACGCAGTATTTT CASSSVGSGTDTQYF
- TRBJ1-5 - TRBV20-1 TGCAGTGCTCAGGACCGAAACAATCAGCCCCAGCATTTT CSAQDRNNQPQHF
- TRBJ2-1 TRBD1 TRBV10-3 TGTGCCATCAGTGAGAGGGGGACAGGGGGTATCGATGAGCAGTTCTTC CAISERGTGGIDEQFF
- TRBJ2-7 TRBD1 TRBV29-1 TGCAGCGTCCTGGGGTCCCGAAACCGAAGGACAGGGGGGTCCTACGAGCAGTACTTC CSVLGSRNRRTGGSYEQYF
once TRBJ1-2 - TRBV7-8 TGTGCCAGCAGCGGGCGGTGGGAGGTTAACTATGGCTACACCTTC CASSGRWEVNYGYTF
few TRBJ2-3 - TRBV6-5 TGTGCCAGCAGTCCGAACACCCGAGGGGCCGCTGAGGATACGCAGTATTTT CASSPNTRGAAEDTQYF
few TRBJ2-7 - TRBV7-2 TGTGCCAGCAGCTTAGTGACTAGGTCCCACGAGCAGTACTTC CASSLVTRSHEQYF
- TRBJ2-7 - TRBV7-2 TGTGCCAGCAGCCACCTTGGAGAGGGCCCGTCCTACGAGCAGTACTTC CASSHLGEGPSYEQYF
once TRBJ2-1 TRBD2 TRBV7-9 TGTGCCAGCAGCGCGACTAGCGGGAGGCGTTATACCTACAATGAGCAGTTCTTC CASSATSGRRYTYNEQFF
- TRBJ2-1 - TRBV4-1 TGCGCCAGCAGCCAACTCTCTTACAATGAGCAGTTCTTC CASSQLSYNEQFF
few TRBJ1-2 - TRBV18 TGTGCCAGCTCACCGAAGAAACTAGCTAACTATGGCTACACCTTC CASSPKKLANYGYTF
few TRBJ1-2 - TRBV20-1 TGCAGTGCTTCGGGGGGGACCGAACGTTTACTGGAGGGCTACACCTTC CSASGGTERLLEGYTF
- TRBJ2-5 - TRBV29-1 TGCAGCGTTGTCGGACAGACTTACGAGGAGCAGTACTTC CSVVGQTYEEQYF
- TRBJ2-3 - TRBV28 TGTGCCAGCAGCCACGGACAGTCTGGCACAGATACGCAGTATTTT CASSHGQSGTDTQYF
- TRBJ1-1 - TRBV29-1 TGCAGCGGGCGAGGGGAACCCTACATGAACACTGAAGCTTTCTTT CSGRGEPYMNTEAFF
- TRBJ2-1 TRBD1 TRBV20-1 TGCAGTGCTGAGGACAGGGGGTACCGTAATGAGCAGTTCTTC CSAEDRGYRNEQFF
- TRBJ1-4 - TRBV4-2 TGTGCCAGCAGCCAGAGAAAGAGGGGGGAAAAACTGTTTTTT CASSQRKRGEKLFF
- TRBJ2-1 TRBD2 TRBV4-1 TGCGCCAGCAGCCAAGAAGTCCCAACTAGCGTGAGGGACAATGAGCAGTTCTTC CASSQEVPTSVRDNEQFF
- TRBJ2-7 - TRBV7-2 TGTGCCAGCAGCGCCGGGCTCGAAAAAGGCGAGCAGTACTTC CASSAGLEKGEQYF
once TRBJ1-1 TRBD1 TRBV7-9 TGTGCCAGCAGCTTAGCTGCTGTGACAGGGATCATGAACACTGAAGCTTTCTTT CASSLAAVTGIMNTEAFF
- TRBJ2-4 TRBD2 TRBV20-1 TGCGGTAGCGGGGGAGAGAAAAACATTCAGTACTTC CGSGGEKNIQYF
few TRBJ1-3 - TRBV15 TGTGCCACCAGCAGAGATCGGGGGGCTTCTGGAAACACCATATATTTT CATSRDRGASGNTIYF
- TRBJ2-3 - TRBV29-1 TGCAGCGTTGCCAGCCCAGTGGAGGCCTCGCAGTATTTT CSVASPVEASQYF
- TRBJ2-7 - TRBV20-1 TGCAGTGCTAGAGATCCCGGGCAGGAAGGGTACTTC CSARDPGQEGYF
- TRBJ2-3 - TRBV6-6 TGTGCCAGCAAATATTTCCGAGGGACGGCAGACACAGATACGCAGTATTTT CASKYFRGTADTDTQYF
- TRBJ2-1 - TRBV7-2 TGTGCCAGCAGCTTAGGACCCTACAAGGACAATGAGCAGTTCTTC CASSLGPYKDNEQFF
- TRBJ2-1 - TRBV29-1 TGCAGCGTTGGGCTAGCTGGGTTCTACAATGAGCAGTTCTTC CSVGLAGFYNEQFF
few TRBJ1-2 - TRBV7-2 TGTGCCAGCAGCTTAGTTAGGACAGCATACTATGGCTACACCTTC CASSLVRTAYYGYTF